These T cell receptor beta chains were read from a single sample in a study of shared clonotypes between healthy human individuals. The protocol was immunoSEQ multiplex PCR, while the TCRdb copy is restricted to in-frame clones and leaves out a portion. The sample shows about 470,000 clones, roughly three quarters of them seen only once. The sample consisted of PBMCs. Receptors were obtained from a woman in her 40s in good health. Some clones in this sample may be carry-over from other donors' samples. CDR3s include the opening cysteine and the closing phenylalanine or tryptophan. A D gene is named only where the DNA matches it firmly. A row's size may be missing; if present it is once, few, many or a size class.

v_call	j_call	clone_size	d_call	cdr3_nt	cdr3_aa
TRBV4-2	TRBJ2-2	.	.	TGTGCCAGCAGCCGGGACGTGACGAACACCGGGGAGCTGTTTTTT	CASSRDVTNTGELFF
TRBV10-3	TRBJ2-1	.	.	TGTGCCATCAGTGAGTCCGGGAGCTCCTACAATGAGCAGTTCTTC	CAISESGSSYNEQFF
TRBV11-2	TRBJ2-3	.	TRBD2	TGTGCCAGCAGCCCCCTGGGACTAGCGGGATACACAGATACGCAGTATTTT	CASSPLGLAGYTDTQYF
TRBV29-1	TRBJ2-7	.	TRBD2	TGCAGCGTTGGATCCTCGAGCGGGGAGGTGATCATAGAGCAGTACTTC	CSVGSSSGEVIIEQYF
TRBV7-3	TRBJ1-1	.	.	TGTGCCAGCAGCCCGGGACCGAACACTGAAGCTTTCTTT	CASSPGPNTEAFF
TRBV4-1	TRBJ2-7	.	.	TGCGCCAGCAGCCAAGATCGGGGGTTCTACGAGCAGTACTTC	CASSQDRGFYEQYF
TRBV30	TRBJ2-7	.	TRBD1	TGTGCCTGGAATCTCGGGACAGCTTCCTACGAGCAGTACTTC	CAWNLGTASYEQYF
TRBV18	TRBJ2-7	.	TRBD2	TGTGCCAGCTCACCTAGCGGGTTGCCCTACGAGCAGTACTTC	CASSPSGLPYEQYF
TRBV2	TRBJ2-7	once	.	TGTGCCAGCAGTGAAGTGGACCACCGCTACGAGCAGTACTTC	CASSEVDHRYEQYF
TRBV28	TRBJ2-3	.	.	TGTGCCAGCAGGGGGTGGGCAGAAAACACAGATACGCAGTATTTT	CASRGWAENTDTQYF
TRBV5-1	TRBJ2-2	.	TRBD2	TGCGCCAGCAGCCTACCTAGCGGGACGAACACCGGGGAGCTGTTTTTT	CASSLPSGTNTGELFF
TRBV7-3	TRBJ2-2	once	.	TGTGCCAGCAGCTTAAGTCCGAACACCGGGGAGCTGTTTTTT	CASSLSPNTGELFF
TRBV5-1	TRBJ2-2	.	TRBD1	TGCGCCAGCAGCTTGGCCACAGGGGCCACCGGGGAGCTGTTTTTT	CASSLATGATGELFF
TRBV11-3	TRBJ1-5	.	.	TGTGCCGGATCAACAGGAAGCAATCAGCCCCAGCATTTT	CAGSTGSNQPQHF
TRBV5-4	TRBJ2-2	.	TRBD2	TGTGCCAGCAGCAGGTCTAGCGGGAGGGCCGGCGGGGAGCTGTTTTTT	CASSRSSGRAGGELFF
TRBV29-1	TRBJ2-7	.	.	TGCAGCGCAGCTAACGGGAGCGCCGAGCAGTACTTC	CSAANGSAEQYF
TRBV30	TRBJ2-7	few	TRBD2	TGTGCCTGGAGTGTAGGTCTGACTAGCGGATACGAGCAGTACTTC	CAWSVGLTSGYEQYF
TRBV30	TRBJ2-5	.	.	TGTGCCTGGAGTGTAGACGGGAGTGGGTATGTTGAGACCCAGTACTTC	CAWSVDGSGYVETQYF
TRBV7-7	TRBJ2-2	.	.	TGTGCCAGCAGGCAGGACGGGAACACCGGGGAGCTGTTTTTT	CASRQDGNTGELFF
TRBV11-3	TRBJ2-7	.	TRBD1	TGTGCCAGCAGCTTAGGGGGACAGGGGGTTGGCGAGCAGTACTTC	CASSLGGQGVGEQYF
TRBV28	TRBJ2-7	.	TRBD2	TGTGCCAGCAGTTTTAGCGGGAGGTCTGACGAGCAGTACTTC	CASSFSGRSDEQYF
TRBV18	TRBJ2-3	once	TRBD2	TGTGCCAGCTCACCACGCGCGGGAGTCACAGATACGCAGTATTTT	CASSPRAGVTDTQYF
TRBV19	TRBJ2-7	.	TRBD2	TGTGCCAGTAGTGCGGGGACTATGGCCCCCTACGAGCAGTACTTC	CASSAGTMAPYEQYF
TRBV5-4	TRBJ1-3	.	TRBD1	TGTGCCAGCAGCTTGGGCGGGACAGGACTCTCTGGAAACACCATATATTTT	CASSLGGTGLSGNTIYF
TRBV28	TRBJ1-4	.	TRBD1	TGTGCCAGCAGTCCCCGGGGGACAGGGGCAAGGGAAAAACTGTTTTTT	CASSPRGTGAREKLFF
TRBV6-1	TRBJ2-7	few	TRBD1	TGTGCCAGCAGTCTAGCGACAGGGGGGTCCTACGAGCAGTACTTC	CASSLATGGSYEQYF
TRBV11-1	TRBJ1-1	.	.	TGTGCCAGCACGAAACCAGGGGCGTATACTGAAGCTTTCTTT	CASTKPGAYTEAFF
TRBV9	TRBJ2-3	.	.	TGTGCCAGCAGCGTAATGTGGGTTACCACAGATACGCAGTATTTT	CASSVMWVTTDTQYF
TRBV7-3	TRBJ2-1	.	TRBD2	TGTGCCAGCAGCTTAACAGGACTAGCGGGTCCGGAGCAGTTCTTC	CASSLTGLAGPEQFF
TRBV30	TRBJ2-7	once	.	TGTGCCTGGAGTAGGTTTCAGGGGTTTTCCGAGCAGTACTTC	CAWSRFQGFSEQYF
TRBV2	TRBJ2-2	few	.	TGTGCCAGCCGGCGGGAGAACACCGGGGAGCTGTTTTTT	CASRRENTGELFF
TRBV4-1	TRBJ1-3	.	.	TGCGCCAGCAGCCAAATCGGGAGGTCTGGAAACACCATATATTTT	CASSQIGRSGNTIYF
TRBV27	TRBJ2-3	few	.	TGTGCCAGCAGTTTGGTGCGGGCCAGCACAGATACGCAGTATTTT	CASSLVRASTDTQYF
TRBV5-1	TRBJ1-2	.	TRBD1	TGCGCCAGCAGCCCCCGGACAGGGCAAGGGAACTATGGCTACACCTTC	CASSPRTGQGNYGYTF
TRBV5-1	TRBJ2-1	once	TRBD1	TGCGCCAGCAGCTTCCCTGGACAGGGGGCGGGATTGAATGAGCAGTTCTTC	CASSFPGQGAGLNEQFF
TRBV15	TRBJ2-7	.	.	TGTGCCACCAGCAGAGTTTTGGTAACCTACGAGCAGTACTTC	CATSRVLVTYEQYF
TRBV7-4	TRBJ2-1	.	TRBD2	TGTGCCAGCAGCTACTTGGCTAGCGGGAGGAGGGGGGATATCAATGAGCAGTTCTTC	CASSYLASGRRGDINEQFF
TRBV2	TRBJ2-2	once	.	TGTGCCAGCAGTGAAGCGCGGGTGTTTACCGGGGAGCTGTTTTTT	CASSEARVFTGELFF
TRBV14	TRBJ2-7	.	TRBD2	TGTGCCAGCAGCCAAACGGGACTAGCGTCCGAGCAGTACTTC	CASSQTGLASEQYF
TRBV28	TRBJ2-7	.	.	TGTGCCAGCAGGGGGGGTGTAGAGGCCTCCTACGAGCAGTACTTC	CASRGGVEASYEQYF
TRBV27	TRBJ2-2	.	TRBD1	TGTGCCAGCAGTCGAAGCCCGGGACAGGGGCCCACCGGGGAGCTGTTTTTT	CASSRSPGQGPTGELFF
TRBV5-4	TRBJ2-7	.	.	TGTGCCAGCAGCGCGGCCTTGGGGACATCCTACGAGCAGTACTTC	CASSAALGTSYEQYF
TRBV18	TRBJ2-2	.	TRBD2	TGTGCCAGCTCGCGGACTAGCGGCAACACCGGGGAGCTGTTTTTT	CASSRTSGNTGELFF
TRBV7-2	TRBJ2-1	.	TRBD1	TGTGCCAGCAGCTTCAGACAGGGTCCCTACAATGAGCAGTTCTTC	CASSFRQGPYNEQFF
TRBV6-6	TRBJ1-2	.	TRBD1	TGTGCCAGCTTCGGGACAGCGGTCAACTATGGCTACACCTTC	CASFGTAVNYGYTF
TRBV28	TRBJ2-1	.	TRBD2	TGTGCCAGTCTAAGCGGGGGAGCCTACAATGAGCAGTTCTTC	CASLSGGAYNEQFF
TRBV2	TRBJ1-3	.	.	TGTGCCAGCAGAAGCTTTGGAAACACCATATATTTT	CASRSFGNTIYF
TRBV29-1	TRBJ2-2	.	.	TGCAGCACCACAGGTGGGGGATTCACCGGGGAGCTGTTTTTT	CSTTGGGFTGELFF
TRBV27	TRBJ2-7	.	TRBD1	TGTGCCAGCAGACAGGACAGGGTGTTGGGCGAGCAGTACTTC	CASRQDRVLGEQYF
TRBV6-4	TRBJ2-7	.	.	TGTGCCAGCAGTGACGCCGGGGAGGCCCGTCCAGCCTACGAGCAGTACTTC	CASSDAGEARPAYEQYF
TRBV5-1	TRBJ1-2	.	TRBD1	TGCGCCAGCAGCACTGGACAGGGAATCTATGGCTACACCTTC	CASSTGQGIYGYTF
TRBV2	TRBJ1-1	.	.	TGTGCCAGCAGTGAATTGGGGGGCCAAAACACTGAAGCTTTCTTT	CASSELGGQNTEAFF
TRBV7-9	TRBJ1-1	few	.	TGTGCCAGCAGCTTAGAGGGGCTTGGTCACACTGAAGCTTTCTTT	CASSLEGLGHTEAFF
TRBV2	TRBJ2-3	.	TRBD2	TGTGCCAGCAACGTAGCGGGAGGGAGCACAGATACGCAGTATTTT	CASNVAGGSTDTQYF
TRBV20-1	TRBJ2-1	.	.	TGCAGTGCGCGCGGAGGGGGGGCCTTCTTC	CSARGGGAFF
TRBV5-1	TRBJ2-3	.	TRBD1	TGCGCCAGCACCGACAGGGGGCGGGCAGATACGCAGTATTTT	CASTDRGRADTQYF
TRBV4-3	TRBJ2-7	once	TRBD2	TGCGCCAGCAGCCACGCAACTAGCGGATCCTACGAGCAGTACTTC	CASSHATSGSYEQYF
TRBV5-4	TRBJ2-1	once	.	TGTGCCAGCAGCCCCCCCTTGTCGAGCGGGAATGAGCAGTTCTTC	CASSPPLSSGNEQFF
TRBV18	TRBJ2-7	.	.	TGTGCCAGCTCACCACCGACCATAAGGAGCTACGAGCAGTACTTC	CASSPPTIRSYEQYF
TRBV19	TRBJ2-7	.	TRBD1	TGTGCCAGTAGTATGACGGGACAGTTACTCGAGCAGTACTTC	CASSMTGQLLEQYF